The T cell receptor (beta chain) under discussion was sequenced for a study of OX40 agonist ivuxolimab in advanced cancers. With regard to this clone: Within the sample, other DNA sequences also encode this same CDR3.

Only in-frame clones appear in the TCRdb table, and some are missing; sequencing was by immunoSEQ multiplex PCR. This table holds about 73,000 clones, about 94% found once. The trim removed 6 bases at V and 12 bases at J, leaving 11 bases unmatched. Germline assignment: CDR1 SGHTA and CDR2 FQGNSA. The CDR3 spans 13 residues. The sequences come from CD4+ or CD8+ T cells sorted from blood, collected in a trial of the OX40 agonist ivuxolimab. J is TRBJ1-1 and V is TRBV7-2, with 9 bases lining up with TRBD1. This TCR was recovered from an adult with an advanced solid tumor such as melanoma, head and neck, liver or kidney cancer. The CDR3: CASSVLGQGSTFF. In DNA form, the CDR3 reads TGTGCCAGCAGTGTCCTTGGACAGGGGTCGACTTTCTTT.